This T cell receptor (beta chain) originates from a study of T cells after yellow fever vaccination. Study conclusions and caveats: From the bulk population, abundant clonotypes could contaminate and appear within FACS-sorted repertoires. Once the booster was given, most primary-vaccination clones reappeared, at just under 98% for CD4 and roughly 86% for CD8.

Germline CDR1 SEHNR, CDR2 FQNEAQ (reference sequence). This CDR3 spans 13 amino acids. The J segment lost 7 bases and the V segment lost 3 bases, leaving 5 bases of the junction unmatched. UMIs were added to TCR cDNA along with a universal primer site when it was made by 5'RACE template switching. Each CDR3 protein gets one entry after TCRdb re-called the 5' RACE reads with MiXCR. The sample consists of approximately 160,000 distinct CDR3 sequences, 7% to 10% of them appearing once. In its sample, this clonotype was seen many times. Its antigen is undetermined. The receptor was isolated from a young man who received the YFV17D yellow fever vaccine. Material: CD8+ T cells sorted from PBMCs, obtained 45 days after the yellow fever booster vaccination. The chain is built from TRBV7-9 and TRBJ2-5, with 7 bases fitting TRBD2. CDR3 residues: CASSLDGEGTQYF. DNA of the CDR3: TGTGCCAGCAGCTTGGACGGGGAGGGGACCCAGTACTTC.